These 27 T cell receptor beta chains were sequenced from one sample in a study of kidney transplant recipient with SARS-CoV-2 infection. TCRdb re-called the reads with MiXCR, one entry per CDR3 protein. Here the sample spans approximately 250,000 distinct CDR3 sequences, more than 25% being singletons. The sequences come from a blood sample, collected at baseline and on approximately day 120 from a kidney transplant recipient. The receptors were gathered from a male patient aged 25-45 years who had COVID-19 and was a kidney transplant recipient. Certain T cells may be donor cells from the graft.

This clonotype appeared a few times. This sequence joins TRBV5-6 and TRBJ1-5; D gene uncertain. CDR1 is SGHDT and CDR2 is YYEEEE in the germline V gene. The CDR3 sequence is 15 residues long. V gave up 0 bases and J gave up 3 bases, with 10 bases separating them. The CDR3 loop reads CASSLAGGYNQPQHF. The DNA for the CDR3 is TGTGCCAGCAGCTTGGCCGGAGGGTACAATCAGCCCCAGCATTTT. The full variable domain, completed using reference TRBV5-6 and TRBJ1-5, is DAGVTQSPTHLIKTRGQQVTLRCSPKSGHDTVSWYQQALGQGPQFIFQYYEEEERQRGNFPDRFSGHQFPNYSSELNVNALLLGDSALYLCASSLAGGYNQPQHFGDGTRLSIL.

This clonotype appeared a few times. The V gene is TRBV20-1, the J gene TRBJ2-1; 9 bases are a match to TRBD2. Per the germline V gene, CDR1 is DFQATT and CDR2 is SNEGSKA (reference sequence). The V segment lost 7 bases and the J segment 7 bases; nucleotides outside the gene matches: 11. The CDR3 covers 14 residues. The CDR3 region is CSGGRSGRSNEQFF. DNA of the CDR3: TGCAGTGGGGGGCGGAGCGGGAGGAGTAATGAGCAGTTCTTC.

This clonotype was observed at least ten times. J is TRBJ2-1 and V is TRBV11-3; 7 nucleotides line up with TRBD2. The V segment lost 5 bases and the J segment 2 bases; nucleotides outside the gene matches: 6. Looked up from germline, CDR1 is SGHNT and CDR2 is YENEEA. The length of the CDR3 is 15 residues. This CDR3 is CASSPDGTTYNEQFF. The DNA of the CDR3 is TGTGCCAGCAGCCCGGACGGGACTACCTACAATGAGCAGTTCTTC. Using reference TRBV11-3 and TRBJ2-1 for the parts outside the CDR3, the full variable domain is EAGVVQSPRYKIIEKKQPVAFWCNPISGHNTLYWYLQNLGQGPELLIRYENEEAVDDSQLPKDRFSAERLKGVDSTLKIQPAELGDSAVYLCASSPDGTTYNEQFFGPGTRLTVL.

This clonotype was found many times. The chain links TRBV3-1 to TRBJ1-1; D not resolved. The germline CDR1 and CDR2 sequences are LGHDT and YNNKEL (reference sequence). V was pared by 2 bases and J by 4 bases, with 20 bases between. CDR3 size: 17 residues. CDR3 DNA: TGTGCCAGCAGCCAAATTTGTCCCATTTCAATTCGCACTGAAGCTTTCTTT. Translating it yields CASSQICPISIRTEAFF.

This clonotype was seen a few times. At one end the junction does not follow the germline gene, possibly because of a read error. The gene calls are TRBV19 and TRBJ2-3; 9 bases fit TRBD1. CDR1 and CDR2 from the germline V gene are LNHDA and SQIVND (reference sequence). The CDR3 is 18 amino acids. CDR3: CASSLLRTGTGSIDTQYF. As DNA, the CDR3 is TGTGCCAGTAGCCTGCTTCGGACTGGGACAGGGAGCATAGATACGCAGTATTTT.

For this clonotype: This clone may be a read error of a much larger clone one base away. This chain uses TRBV5-1 with TRBJ1-2; no definite D call. The CDR3 has 14 amino acids. Germline assignment: CDR1 SGHRS and CDR2 YFSETQ. Trimming removed 2 bases at V and 3 bases at J, with 11 bases between. Written as DNA, the CDR3 is TGCGCCAGCAGCTTCGGACCGGAGGACTATGGCTACACCTTC. It is translated as CASSFGPEDYGYTF.

This clonotype was observed at least ten times. V and J are TRBV12-3 or TRBV12-4 and TRBJ2-7, with 7 bases matching TRBD2. The CDR3 length is 11 residues. Germline trimming cut 6 bases from V and 6 bases from J; bases unmatched to any gene: 2. CDR3 in DNA: TGTGCCAGCAGCTCGGGGGGCGAGCAGTACTTC. Protein product: CASSSGGEQYF.

This clonotype was counted at least ten times. The chain uses TRBV10-1 and TRBJ1-2; maybe TRBD1 (5 bases). Germline V gene lookup returns CDR1 WNHNN and CDR2 SYGVQD (reference sequence). The CDR3 has 17 residues. V lost 5 bases to trimming and J lost 4 bases, with 23 bases between them. In DNA form, the CDR3 reads TGCGCCAGCAGTCAAAGGACAAGATCGCGAAAGACCTATGGCTACACCTTC. Its translation is CASSQRTRSRKTYGYTF.

This clonotype was recorded at least ten times. This rearrangement joins TRBV6-2 or TRBV6-3 to TRBJ2-5; 15 nucleotides align to TRBD2. The CDR3 is 16 amino acids. Germline loops: CDR1 MNHEY, CDR2 SVGEGT. V was pared by 5 bases and J by 4 bases, with 5 bases of the junction left unmatched. As DNA, the CDR3 is TGTGCCAGCAGTCACCGGACTAGCGGGAGGGTAGAGACCCAGTACTTC. Protein product: CASSHRTSGRVETQYF.

This clonotype came up many times. V is TRBV7-8 and J is TRBJ1-5, with 9 bases identical to TRBD1. This CDR3 has 17 residues. The junction had 4 bases not matched to a gene; V was cut back by 1 base and J by 0 bases. Germline V gene lookup returns CDR1 SGHVS and CDR2 FQNEAQ. The CDR3 DNA sequence: TGTGCCAGCAGCTTAGTACAGGGGGCCTTTAGCAATCAGCCCCAGCATTTT. Amino acid sequence: CASSLVQGAFSNQPQHF.

In its sample, this clonotype was seen many times. The chain links TRBV4-2 to TRBJ2-2; 9 nucleotides match TRBD2. The CDR3 has 21 amino acids. The V segment lost 0 bases and the J segment 1 base; nucleotides outside the gene matches: 15. The germline gives CDR1 LGHNA, CDR2 YNFKEQ. CDR3 coding DNA: TGTGCCAGCAGCCAAGATCACAGGGGACGGGGACTAGCAGTGAACACCGGGGAGCTGTTTTTT. Its translation is CASSQDHRGRGLAVNTGELFF.

Comments on this clonotype: It may be a read error: a sequence one base away is much more abundant. The genes are TRBV12-3 or TRBV12-4 and TRBJ1-1; D gene uncertain. The CDR3 totals 14 residues. CDR3 sequence: CASSLIAENAEAFF. The CDR3 nucleotides read TGTGCCAGCAGTTTAATTGCGGAGAACGCTGAAGCTTTCTTT.

This clonotype was seen ten or more times. The CDR3 DNA reads as TGCGCCAGCAGCCTGGGCTCAGGACGTCGAAAGACCTATGGCTACACCTTC. It codes for CASSLGSGRRKTYGYTF. This rearrangement joins TRBV4-3 to TRBJ1-2; no clear D. Germline-derived CDR1 and CDR2 are LGHNA and YSLEER. CDR3 length: 17 residues. Trimming removed 4 bases from V and 4 bases from J, with 22 bases in between.

This clonotype has at least ten counts. J is TRBJ2-7 and V is TRBV3-1; no clear D gene. V was trimmed by 1 base and J by 1 base, leaving 11 bases between them. From germline, CDR1 is LGHDT and CDR2 YNNKEL (reference sequence). The CDR3 loop spans 15 amino acids. CDR3 nucleotide sequence: TGTGCCAGCAGCCAAGTCGCGACTCTTTCCTACGAGCAGTACTTC. It is translated as CASSQVATLSYEQYF.

With regard to this clonotype: Germline is not matched at one junction end, which may reflect a read error. The chain has TRBV3-1 and TRBJ2-3; possibly TRBD2 for D (6 bases). This CDR3 is 17 amino acids long. CDR1 and CDR2 from the germline V gene are LGHDT and YNNKEL (reference sequence). As DNA, the CDR3 is TGTGCCCGCAGCCAAGACAGAAGGACGGAGGGATCAGATACGCAGTATTTT. This codes for CARSQDRRTEGSDTQYF.

The sample holds many counts of this clonotype. The rearrangement joins TRBV6-5 to TRBJ2-7; perhaps D is TRBD1 or TRBD2 (5 bases each). Germline values: CDR1 MNHEY, CDR2 SVGAGI. The CDR3 is 14 amino acids. With 0 bases removed from V and 5 bases from J, the gap between germline ends came to 11 bases. The CDR3 nucleotides are TGTGCCAGCAGTTACTCCCCAGGGAGCAACGAGCAGTACTTC. Its protein product is CASSYSPGSNEQYF.

This clonotype showed up many times. This rearrangement joins TRBV6-4 to TRBJ1-1; no reliable D call. This CDR3 comprises 13 residues. V gave up 4 bases and J gave up 0 bases, with 6 bases separating them. CDR1 MRHNA and CDR2 SNTAGT come from the germline V gene. CDR3: CASSAAMNTEAFF. CDR3 nucleotide sequence: TGTGCCAGCAGTGCGGCAATGAACACTGAAGCTTTCTTT.

This clonotype was found many times. The gene calls are TRBV19 and TRBJ1-2, with D unresolved. CDR1 and CDR2 from the germline V gene are LNHDA and SQIVND (reference sequence). V was trimmed by 5 bases and J by 4 bases, leaving 23 bases between them. This CDR3 is built from 17 residues. This chain's CDR3 is CASSQLETNRKTYGYTF. In nucleotides, the CDR3 is TGTGCCAGTAGTCAGCTTGAGACAAATCGAAAGACCTATGGCTACACCTTC. Looking up the rest from reference TRBV19 and TRBJ1-2 gives the full variable domain: DGGITQSPKYLFRKEGQNVTLSCEQNLNHDAMYWYRQDPGQGLRLIYYSQIVNDFQKGDIAEGYSVSREKKESFPLTVTSAQKNPTAFYLCASSQLETNRKTYGYTFGSGTRLTVV.

This clonotype was counted at least ten times. The rearrangement joins TRBV7-7 to TRBJ1-2, with D unresolved. Germline-derived CDR1 and CDR2 are SSHAT and FNYEAQ (reference sequence). Trimming stripped 5 bases from V and 4 bases from J, with 23 bases between. The CDR3 runs 17 residues. CDR3 nucleotide sequence: TGTGCCAGCAGCCTCGGCTGTAAGTGCCGAAAGACCTATGGCTACACCTTC. It encodes CASSLGCKCRKTYGYTF.

In this sample, this clonotype turned up a few times. The DNA of the CDR3 is TGTGCCTGGAGTGTAAAGAGAGGGGCAGATACGCAGTATTTT. Its translation: CAWSVKRGADTQYF. The V and J genes are TRBV30 and TRBJ2-3, with D possibly being TRBD1 or TRBD2 (5 bases each). V lost 0 bases and J lost 4, with 11 bases in between. Germline loops: CDR1 GTSNPN, CDR2 SVGIG (reference sequence). The CDR3 length is 14 residues.

For this clonotype: A much larger clone is a single base away; this may be a read error. Given the absence of the conserved phenylalanine or tryptophan at the CDR3 end, a read error is likely. The chain recombines TRBV10-2 with TRBJ1-6; 7 bases fit TRBD1. Germline trimming cut 7 bases from V and 7 bases from J; bases unmatched to any gene: 13. The CDR3 length is 16 residues. Germline CDR1 WSHSY, CDR2 SAAADI. CDR3 nucleotide sequence: TGCGCCAGCAAAACAACGGAGACAGGGCTAAATTCACCCCTCCACCTT. It codes for CASKTTETGLNSPLHL.

This clonotype has a count of ten or more. The chain uses TRBV11-3 and TRBJ2-5; D is perhaps TRBD1 or TRBD2 (6 bases each). Per germline, CDR1 SGHNT and CDR2 YENEEA. The CDR3 spans 14 residues. Trimming shortened V by 4 bases and J by 5 bases, and 14 bases separated the two germline ends. This CDR3 is CASSYGGGRETQYF. The CDR3 region has the DNA TGTGCCAGCAGCTACGGGGGCGGCCGGGAGACCCAGTACTTC.

The chain joins TRBV21-1 to TRBJ2-4; TRBD1, the D gene given by the table, was not confirmed from the DNA. TRBV21-1 is given as a pseudogene. The CDR3 totals 17 residues. Written as DNA, the CDR3 is TGTGCCAGCAGGTCCCGTGTAGCTACAGCAAAGAAAAACATTCAGTACTTC. Encoded protein: CASRSRVATAKKNIQYF.

This clonotype was detected many times. The chain carries TRBV5-1 and TRBJ1-4, with D possibly matching TRBD1 (6 bases). The CDR3 extends over 16 amino acids. Germline loops: CDR1 SGHRS, CDR2 YFSETQ. V was trimmed by 4 bases and J by 0 bases, leaving 13 bases between them. The CDR3 loop reads CASSTGQLATNEKLFF. The CDR3 DNA is TGCGCCAGCAGCACCGGACAGCTTGCAACTAATGAAAAACTGTTTTTT.

This clonotype was seen many times. The chain joins TRBV27 to TRBJ2-7; D is possibly TRBD1 (5 bases). The V end was cut by 5 bases, the J end by 1 base, with 27 bases between. This CDR3 region has 19 residues. CDR1 MNHEY and CDR2 SMNVEV come from the germline V gene (reference sequence). CDR3 DNA: TGTGCCAGCAGTAGAAGGGGCAGGGTCCAGATAGGGGCTTCCTACGAGCAGTACTTC. Its translation is CASSRRGRVQIGASYEQYF.

About this clonotype: Sequence at one end of the junction differs from germline and may be a read error. The rearrangement uses TRBV6-5 and TRBJ2-6; either TRBD1 or TRBD2 may fit D (5 bases each). This CDR3 region has 16 residues. Germline CDR1 and CDR2: MNHEY and SVGAGI. CDR3 nucleotide sequence: TGTGCCAGCAGTTCGGGGTTGATCTCTGGGGCCAACGTCCTGGCTTTC. It codes for CASSSGLISGANVLAF.

This clonotype was found many times. The V and J genes are TRBV6-5 and TRBJ1-2, with TRBD1 matching 7 bases. The CDR3 runs to 14 residues. With V trimmed by 10 bases and J by 8 bases, 16 bases remained unmatched. CDR1 and CDR2 (germline): MNHEY, SVGAGI. CDR3 residues: CATRQGLLARGYTF. The CDR3 DNA sequence: TGTGCCACCCGACAGGGCCTATTGGCCCGAGGCTACACCTTC.